These 18 T cell receptor beta chains came from one sample sequenced in a study of shared clonotypes between healthy human individuals. Measured with immunoSEQ multiplex PCR; TCRdb has only the in-frame clones, and not every one. The table includes approximately 1,500,000 clones, around 97% detected once. The material sequenced was naive CD4+ T cells sorted from blood. Specified subset: CD45RA+ positively selected. These receptors came from a man aged 30 to 39 in good health.

Of note for this clone: This CDR3 is also generated by other DNA sequences in the sample. DNA of the CDR3: TGTGCCAGCTCACCCGGGTCAAGCACAGATACGCAGTATTTT. Its protein product is CASSPGSSTDTQYF. This chain connects TRBV18 to TRBJ2-3; D gene ambiguous. In germline, CDR1 is KGHSH, CDR2 LQKENI. CDR3 length: 14 amino acids. Trimming shortened V by 3 bases and J by 0 bases, and 7 bases separated the two germline ends.

This clone is a singleton in its sample. The rearrangement links TRBV6-1 to TRBJ2-3; a possible D gene is TRBD1 (6 bases). This CDR3 contains 14 residues. Germline V gene lookup returns CDR1 MNHNS and CDR2 SASEGT. Trimming stripped 2 bases from V and 3 bases from J, with 9 bases between. The CDR3 here is CASSEHGTTDTQYF. CDR3 bases: TGTGCCAGCAGTGAACACGGGACAACAGATACGCAGTATTTT.

This rearrangement joins TRBV14 to TRBJ2-2; 7 bases are shared with TRBD2. The V gene end was trimmed by 0 bases and the J gene end by 5 bases; junction bases not matched to a gene: 9. The CDR3 has 17 residues. The V gene's germline CDR1 is SGHDN and CDR2 FVKESK. The CDR3 DNA follows: TGTGCCAGCAGCCAAGAGTTAATAGCGGGTTGGACCGGGGAGCTGTTTTTT. Translating gives CASSQELIAGWTGELFF. The full variable domain, rest sourced from reference TRBV14 and TRBJ2-2, is EAGVTQFPSHSVIEKGQTVTLRCDPISGHDNLYWYRRVMGKEIKFLLHFVKESKQDESGMPNNRFLAERTGGTYSTLKVQPAELEDSGVYFCASSQELIAGWTGELFFGEGSRLTVL.

The chain combines TRBV18 with TRBJ2-3; D uncertain. Germline V gene data show CDR1 as KGHSH and CDR2 as LQKENI. This CDR3 comprises 14 residues. V lost 1 base, J lost 6 bases, and 11 bases lay in between. The CDR3 loop is CASSPLRRLDTQYF. CDR3 DNA: TGTGCCAGCTCACCACTGCGACGGTTGGATACGCAGTATTTT.

CDR3 loop: CASSTPARGNTIYF. The CDR3 DNA sequence: TGTGCCAGTAGTACGCCTGCTCGTGGTAACACCATATATTTT. The chain joins TRBV19 to TRBJ1-3; no clear D gene. This CDR3 comprises 14 residues. Trimming took off 4 bases at V and 7 bases at J, with 14 bases between the two ends. Per the germline V gene, CDR1 is LNHDA and CDR2 is SQIVND (reference sequence). Full variable domain (remainder filled in from reference TRBV19 and TRBJ1-3): DGGITQSPKYLFRKEGQNVTLSCEQNLNHDAMYWYRQDPGQGLRLIYYSQIVNDFQKGDIAEGYSVSREKKESFPLTVTSAQKNPTAFYLCASSTPARGNTIYFGEGSWLTVV.

The rearrangement links TRBV5-4 to TRBJ1-5; 8 bases match TRBD1. Germline V gene data show CDR1 as SGHNT and CDR2 as YYREEE (reference sequence). The trim removed 0 bases at V and 5 bases at J, leaving 7 bases unmatched. This CDR3 is built from 16 residues. The CDR3 loop reads CASSLAADRVDQPQHF. The CDR3 coding sequence is TGTGCCAGCAGCTTGGCGGCGGACAGGGTGGATCAGCCCCAGCATTTT.

This clone has a single count. The chain is built from TRBV28 and TRBJ2-7; 12 bases fit TRBD2. The CDR3 runs 14 residues. V trimming: 6 bases; J trimming: 3 bases; junction bases outside the gene matches: 3. Germline V gene data show CDR1 as MDHEN and CDR2 as SYDVKM. CDR3 loop: CASRRTSGIYEQYF. The CDR3 bases are TGTGCCAGCAGGCGGACTAGCGGGATCTACGAGCAGTACTTC.

This chain uses TRBV18 with TRBJ2-1; unclear D gene. Germline V gene lookup returns CDR1 KGHSH and CDR2 LQKENI. CDR3 size: 15 residues. V was trimmed by 3 bases and J by 2 bases, leaving 11 bases between them. CDR3 in DNA: TGTGCCAGCTCACCGTCCAGTCACCCCTACAATGAGCAGTTCTTC. It yields the protein CASSPSSHPYNEQFF.

The chain joins TRBV5-4 to TRBJ2-7; D is ambiguous. The CDR3 extends over 12 amino acids. Deletions cut 0 bases from V and 6 bases from J, with 7 bases between. Germline V gene data show CDR1 as SGHNT and CDR2 as YYREEE (reference sequence). In DNA, the CDR3 is TGTGCCAGCAGCTTGGGTCCTGGCGAGCAGTACTTC. Protein sequence: CASSLGPGEQYF.

The V call is TRBV9, the J call TRBJ2-2; no clear D. The CDR3 runs to 12 residues. CDR1 and CDR2 from the germline V gene are SGDLS and YYNGEE. V lost 1 base and J 5 bases, leaving 3 bases between the germline ends. The CDR3 nucleotides are TGTGCCAGCAGCGTATCTACCGGGGAGCTGTTTTTT. It yields the protein CASSVSTGELFF. The full variable domain, with the rest looked up from reference TRBV9 and TRBJ2-2, is DSGVTQTPKHLITATGQRVTLRCSPRSGDLSVYWYQQSLDQGLQFLIQYYNGEERAKGNILERFSAQQFPDLHSELNLSSLELGDSALYFCASSVSTGELFFGEGSRLTVL.

The rearrangement uses TRBV19 and TRBJ2-5; D remains ambiguous. This CDR3 has 14 residues. Trimming cost V 2 bases and J 3 bases, with 10 bases left between them. CDR1 and CDR2 (germline): LNHDA, SQIVND (reference sequence). The chain's CDR3 is CASSIWAGEETQYF. CDR3 DNA sequence: TGTGCCAGTAGTATATGGGCAGGTGAAGAGACCCAGTACTTC.

This clone came up a few times. The CDR3 reads CASSAWTGSGTDTQYF. In nucleotides, the CDR3 is TGTGCCAGCAGTGCGTGGACAGGGTCCGGCACAGATACGCAGTATTTT. The chain has TRBV6-1 and TRBJ2-3, with 8 bases fitting TRBD1. J lost 1 base, V lost 4 bases, and 7 bases had no gene match. The CDR3 loop spans 16 amino acids. CDR1 MNHNS and CDR2 SASEGT come from the germline V gene.

The gene calls are TRBV5-4 and TRBJ2-7; 16 positions match TRBD2. Germline V gives CDR1 SGHNT, CDR2 YYREEE (reference sequence). The CDR3 extends over 17 amino acids. J was trimmed by 4 bases and V by 4 bases; bases with no gene match: 8. CDR3 sequence reads: CASSGTSGRDTRYEQYF. CDR3 in DNA: TGTGCCAGCAGCGGGACTAGCGGGAGGGACACCAGGTACGAGCAGTACTTC.

The V call is TRBV11-2, the J call TRBJ2-2; D gene ambiguous. Trimming left V 4 bases short and J 8 bases short, with 14 bases between. Germline assignment: CDR1 SGHAT and CDR2 FQNNGV. CDR3 length equals 14 residues. The CDR3 nucleotides read TGTGCCAGCAGCTCCCCTCTGGGCGCGGGGGAGCTGTTTTTT. This gives the protein CASSSPLGAGELFF.

The V gene is TRBV6-1, the J gene TRBJ2-7, with D perhaps TRBD2 (5 bases). V was trimmed by 2 bases and J by 6 bases, leaving 17 bases between them. This CDR3 is 15 amino acids long. Germline CDR1 and CDR2: MNHNS and SASEGT. The CDR3 DNA reads as TGTGCCAGCAGTGAAAACCCCTCCGTAGCGCTCGAGCAGTACTTC. This translates into CASSENPSVALEQYF.

J is TRBJ1-2 and V is TRBV28; a possible D gene is TRBD1 (6 bases). Germline CDR1 MDHEN, CDR2 SYDVKM. This CDR3 is built from 13 residues. The V gene lost 2 bases and the J gene lost 8 bases, with 12 bases spanning the gap. CDR3 DNA: TGTGCCAGCAGTTTAACAGGGAGTGGCGGCTACACCTTC. Protein product: CASSLTGSGGYTF.

The V gene is TRBV5-1, the J gene TRBJ2-5; TRBD2 matches at 15 bases. Looked up from germline, CDR1 is SGHRS and CDR2 is YFSETQ. CDR3 size: 17 residues. With V trimmed by 4 bases and J by 5 bases, 9 bases remained unmatched. CDR3 in amino acids: CASSTGLAGGPRETQYF. CDR3 coding DNA: TGCGCCAGCAGCACCGGACTAGCGGGAGGGCCGAGGGAGACCCAGTACTTC.

The chain uses TRBV5-4 and TRBJ2-1, with TRBD2 matching over 10 bases. The V and J ends lost 3 bases and 3 bases, in that order; junction bases with no gene match: 3. The CDR3 totals 15 residues. Looked up from germline, CDR1 is SGHNT and CDR2 is YYREEE (reference sequence). The CDR3 region is CASSSTSGLYNEQFF. The CDR3 DNA reads TGTGCCAGCAGCTCGACTAGCGGGCTCTACAATGAGCAGTTCTTC.